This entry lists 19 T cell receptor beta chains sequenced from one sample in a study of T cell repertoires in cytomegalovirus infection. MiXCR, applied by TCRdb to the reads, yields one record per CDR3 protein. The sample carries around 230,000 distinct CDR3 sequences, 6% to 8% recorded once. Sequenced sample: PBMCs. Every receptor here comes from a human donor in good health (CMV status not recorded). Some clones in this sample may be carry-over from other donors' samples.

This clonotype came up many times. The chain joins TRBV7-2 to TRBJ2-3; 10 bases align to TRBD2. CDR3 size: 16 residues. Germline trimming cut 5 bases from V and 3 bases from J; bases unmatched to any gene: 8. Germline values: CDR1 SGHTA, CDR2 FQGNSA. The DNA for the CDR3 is TGTGCCAGCAGCGCAAGCGGGGGGGCTGGGACAGATACGCAGTATTTT. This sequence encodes CASSASGGAGTDTQYF.

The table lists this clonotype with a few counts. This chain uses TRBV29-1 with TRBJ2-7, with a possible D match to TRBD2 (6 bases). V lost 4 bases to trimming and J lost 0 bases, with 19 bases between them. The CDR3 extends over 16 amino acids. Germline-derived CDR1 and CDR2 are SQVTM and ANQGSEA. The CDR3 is CSVVSREDRSSYEQYF. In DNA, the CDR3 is TGCAGCGTTGTATCCAGGGAGGATAGGAGCTCCTACGAGCAGTACTTC.

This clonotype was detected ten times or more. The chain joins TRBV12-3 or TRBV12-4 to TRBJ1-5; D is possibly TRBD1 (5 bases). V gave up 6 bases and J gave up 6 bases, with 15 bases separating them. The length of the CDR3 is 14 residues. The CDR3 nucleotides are TGTGCCAGCAGCCCAAGACCCCAGGGTCAGCCCCAGCATTTT. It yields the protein CASSPRPQGQPQHF.

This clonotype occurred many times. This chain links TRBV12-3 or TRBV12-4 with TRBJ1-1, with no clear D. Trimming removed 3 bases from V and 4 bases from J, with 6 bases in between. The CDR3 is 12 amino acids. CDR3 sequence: CASSFSGTEAFF. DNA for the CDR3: TGTGCCAGCAGTTTTAGTGGCACTGAAGCTTTCTTT.

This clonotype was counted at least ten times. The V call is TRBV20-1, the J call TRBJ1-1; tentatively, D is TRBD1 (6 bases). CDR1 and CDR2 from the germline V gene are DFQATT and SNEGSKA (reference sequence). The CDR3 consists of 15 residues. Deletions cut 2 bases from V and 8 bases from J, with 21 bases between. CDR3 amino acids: CSARQLQGTRGEAFF. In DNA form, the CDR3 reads TGCAGTGCTAGACAACTACAGGGAACCCGGGGGGAAGCTTTCTTT.

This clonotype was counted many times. This chain's CDR3 is CASSAGRSGSSSYEQYF. The CDR3, as DNA: TGTGCCAGCAGCGCCGGCCGGAGCGGGAGTAGCTCCTACGAGCAGTACTTC. The rearrangement joins TRBV5-4 to TRBJ2-7, with 8 bases aligning to TRBD2. The CDR3 length is 17 residues. From germline, CDR1 is SGHNT and CDR2 YYREEE (reference sequence). V lost 4 bases and J lost 0; bases outside the gene matches: 12.

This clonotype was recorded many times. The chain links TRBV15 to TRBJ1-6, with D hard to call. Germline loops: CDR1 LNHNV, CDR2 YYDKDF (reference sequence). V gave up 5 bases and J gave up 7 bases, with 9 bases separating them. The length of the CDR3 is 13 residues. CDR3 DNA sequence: TGTGCCACCAGCGGGTCTGAGAATTCACCCCTCCACTTT. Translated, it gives CATSGSENSPLHF.

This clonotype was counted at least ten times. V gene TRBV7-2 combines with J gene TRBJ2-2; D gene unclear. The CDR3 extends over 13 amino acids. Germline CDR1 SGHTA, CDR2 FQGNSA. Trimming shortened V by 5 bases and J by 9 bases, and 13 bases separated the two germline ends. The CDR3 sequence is CASSPGSGRELFF. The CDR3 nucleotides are TGTGCCAGCAGCCCCGGATCCGGCCGGGAGCTGTTTTTT.

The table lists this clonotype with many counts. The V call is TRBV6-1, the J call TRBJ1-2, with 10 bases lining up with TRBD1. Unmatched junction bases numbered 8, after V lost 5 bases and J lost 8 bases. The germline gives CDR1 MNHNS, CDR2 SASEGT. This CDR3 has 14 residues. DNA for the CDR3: TGTGCCAGCAGTTCCCCGACAGGGGGCTTCGGCTACACCTTC. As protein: CASSSPTGGFGYTF.

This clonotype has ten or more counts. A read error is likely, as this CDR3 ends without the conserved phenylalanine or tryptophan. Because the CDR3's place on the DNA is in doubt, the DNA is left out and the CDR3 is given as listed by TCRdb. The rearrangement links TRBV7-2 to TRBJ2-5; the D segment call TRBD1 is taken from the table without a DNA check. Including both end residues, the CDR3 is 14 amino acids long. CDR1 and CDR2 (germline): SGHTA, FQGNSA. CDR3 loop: CASSDRDRGPWKYL.

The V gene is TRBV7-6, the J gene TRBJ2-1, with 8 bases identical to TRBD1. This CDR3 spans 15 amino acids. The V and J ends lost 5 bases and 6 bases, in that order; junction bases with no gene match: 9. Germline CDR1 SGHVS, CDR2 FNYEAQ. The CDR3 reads CASSPRDRSFNEQFF. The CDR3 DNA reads TGTGCCAGCAGCCCCCGGGACAGGTCATTCAATGAGCAGTTCTTC.

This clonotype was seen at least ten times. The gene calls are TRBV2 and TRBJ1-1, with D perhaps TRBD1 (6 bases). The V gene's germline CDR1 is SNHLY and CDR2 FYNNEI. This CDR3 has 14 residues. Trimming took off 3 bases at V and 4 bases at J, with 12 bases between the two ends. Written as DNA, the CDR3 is TGTGCCAGCAGTGAGGCCAGGGGTACCACTGAAGCTTTCTTT. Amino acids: CASSEARGTTEAFF.

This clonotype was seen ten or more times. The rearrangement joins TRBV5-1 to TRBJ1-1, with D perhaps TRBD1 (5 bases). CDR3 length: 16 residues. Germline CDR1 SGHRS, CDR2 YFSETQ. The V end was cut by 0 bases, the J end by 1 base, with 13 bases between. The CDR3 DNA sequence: TGCGCCAGCAGCTTGGAAAGCAGCGGGGGGAACACTGAAGCTTTCTTT. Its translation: CASSLESSGGNTEAFF.

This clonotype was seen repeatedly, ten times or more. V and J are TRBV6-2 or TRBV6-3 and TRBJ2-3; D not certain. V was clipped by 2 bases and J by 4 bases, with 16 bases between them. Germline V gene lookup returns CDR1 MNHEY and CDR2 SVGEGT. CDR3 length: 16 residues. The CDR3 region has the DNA TGTGCCAGCAGTTACGGGCGGCTTTCCACGGCAGATACGCAGTATTTT. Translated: CASSYGRLSTADTQYF.

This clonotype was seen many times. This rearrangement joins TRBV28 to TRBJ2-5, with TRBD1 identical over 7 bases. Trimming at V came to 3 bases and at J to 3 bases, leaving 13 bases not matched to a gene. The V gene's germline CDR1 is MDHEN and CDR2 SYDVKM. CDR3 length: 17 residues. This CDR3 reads CASSFGFGTDDEETQYF. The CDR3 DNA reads TGTGCCAGCAGTTTCGGTTTCGGGACAGACGATGAAGAGACCCAGTACTTC.

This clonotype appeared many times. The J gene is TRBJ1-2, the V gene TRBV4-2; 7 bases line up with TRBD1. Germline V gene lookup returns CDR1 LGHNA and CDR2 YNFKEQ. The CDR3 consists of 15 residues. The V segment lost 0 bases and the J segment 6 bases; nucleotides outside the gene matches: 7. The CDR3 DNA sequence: TGTGCCAGCAGCCAAGATTCACAGGGGAGGAATGGCTACACCTTC. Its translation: CASSQDSQGRNGYTF.

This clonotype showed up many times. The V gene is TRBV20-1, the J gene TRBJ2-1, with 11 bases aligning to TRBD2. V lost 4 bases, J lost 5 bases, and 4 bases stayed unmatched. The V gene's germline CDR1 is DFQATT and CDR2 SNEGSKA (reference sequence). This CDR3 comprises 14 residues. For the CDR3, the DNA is TGCAGTGCTATAGCGGGGGGGCCGGACAATGAGCAGTTCTTC. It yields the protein CSAIAGGPDNEQFF.

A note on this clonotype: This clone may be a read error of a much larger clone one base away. In DNA, the CDR3 is TGCAGTGCTAGAGAACAGGTGAACACTGAAGCTTTCTTT. Translating gives CSAREQVNTEAFF. This chain uses TRBV20-1 with TRBJ1-1, with a weak D call TRBD1 (5 bases). The V gene lost 0 bases and the J gene lost 0 bases, with 5 bases spanning the gap. The V gene's germline CDR1 is DFQATT and CDR2 SNEGSKA (reference sequence). This CDR3 region has 13 residues.

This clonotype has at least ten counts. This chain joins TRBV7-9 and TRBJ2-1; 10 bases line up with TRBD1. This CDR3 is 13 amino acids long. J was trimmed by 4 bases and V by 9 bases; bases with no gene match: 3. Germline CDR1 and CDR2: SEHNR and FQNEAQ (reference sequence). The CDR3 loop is CASWTGGYNEQFF. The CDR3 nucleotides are TGTGCCAGTTGGACAGGGGGTTACAATGAGCAGTTCTTC.